A selection of T cell receptor beta chains follows, all from one sample in a study of T cell changes during pregnancy in multiple sclerosis. Using immunoSEQ multiplex PCR, the repertoire was profiled, and TCRdb retains in-frame clones only, with some absent. The sample has fewer than 50,000 clones; approximately 93% are singletons. The source material was CD4+ T cells from peripheral blood mononuclear cells, sampled in the third trimester of pregnancy. The receptors derive from a female donor with multiple sclerosis, enrolled in a pregnancy study. The CDR3 runs from the conserved cysteine through the conserved F or W. A D gene is named only where the DNA matches it firmly. Some rows mark clone size as missing; the rest say once, few, many or name a class of expanded clone.

J: TRBJ1-5; size: once; length: 14; D: -; V: TRBV5-6; DNA: TGTGCCAGCAGCGGAGACAGGAACAATCAGCCCCAGCATTTT; CDR3: CASSGDRNNQPQHF
J: TRBJ2-7; size: -; length: 15; D: TRBD2; V: TRBV28; DNA: TGTGCCAGCAGTTTATCAGCGGGAGTCCGTCGGGAGCAGTACTTC; CDR3: CASSLSAGVRREQYF
J: TRBJ2-7; size: -; length: 18; D: TRBD2; V: TRBV28; DNA: TGTGCCAGCAGTTTTAAGGGTAGGCGCGGGAGGGCCGTATACGAGCAGTACTTC; CDR3: CASSFKGRRGRAVYEQYF
J: TRBJ2-5; size: -; length: 17; D: -; V: TRBV27; DNA: TGTGCCAGCAGTTTATCGCCGGCAGGGGTACCCGAAGAGACCCAGTACTTC; CDR3: CASSLSPAGVPEETQYF
J: TRBJ1-1; size: -; length: 16; D: TRBD1; V: TRBV12-5; DNA: TGTGCTAGTGGTCCCCGGGACAGGGGGCCGTACACTGAAGCTTTCTTT; CDR3: CASGPRDRGPYTEAFF
J: TRBJ2-5; size: -; length: 16; D: -; V: TRBV30; DNA: TGTGCCTGGAGTGTAGGGGGGGTCCCCCACCAAGAGACCCAGTACTTC; CDR3: CAWSVGGVPHQETQYF
J: TRBJ2-1; size: -; length: 16; D: TRBD2; V: TRBV5-1; DNA: TGCGCCAGCAGCTTGGCAGGGACTAGCGGGTACAATGAGCAGTTCTTC; CDR3: CASSLAGTSGYNEQFF
J: TRBJ2-3; size: -; length: 15; D: TRBD1; V: TRBV9; DNA: TGTGCCAGCAGCCTGGGGACAGCTAGCACAGATACGCAGTATTTT; CDR3: CASSLGTASTDTQYF
J: TRBJ2-1; size: -; length: 11; D: -; V: TRBV5-1; DNA: TGCGCCAGCAGCTTGGCCGATGAGCAGTTCTTC; CDR3: CASSLADEQFF
J: TRBJ2-2; size: -; length: 17; D: -; V: TRBV18; DNA: TGTGCCAGCTCACCAACTCGGGCTAGCGAGAACACCGGGGAGCTGTTTTTT; CDR3: CASSPTRASENTGELFF
J: TRBJ1-6; size: once; length: 14; D: -; V: TRBV5-6; DNA: TGTGCCAGCAGGGCTATCAATCGGGATTCACCCCTCCACTTT; CDR3: CASRAINRDSPLHF
J: TRBJ1-4; size: -; length: 14; D: -; V: TRBV28; DNA: TGTGCCAGCAGTTCGACAGTAGCTAATGAAAAACTGTTTTTT; CDR3: CASSSTVANEKLFF
J: TRBJ2-5; size: -; length: 18; D: TRBD2; V: TRBV12-5; DNA: TGTGCTAGTGGTTTGACCCCACTAGCGGGGATCCTCCAAGAGACCCAGTACTTC; CDR3: CASGLTPLAGILQETQYF
J: TRBJ1-1; size: -; length: 15; D: -; V: TRBV5-1; DNA: TGCGCCAGCAGCTTGGGCGGCAGGAGGGATGAGGGAGCTTTCTTT; CDR3: CASSLGGRRDEGAFF
J: TRBJ1-2; size: -; length: 14; D: TRBD1; V: TRBV2; DNA: TGTGCCAGCAGTCCACAGGGGATTGACTATGGCTACACCTTC; CDR3: CASSPQGIDYGYTF
J: TRBJ2-1; size: -; length: 18; D: -; V: TRBV21-1; DNA: TGTGCCAGCAGCAAAGCGCGGGTATTATTAGACATTTACAATGAGCAGTTCTTC; CDR3: CASSKARVLLDIYNEQFF
J: TRBJ1-5; size: -; length: 14; D: -; V: TRBV28; DNA: TGTGCCACCGAACAGGGTGGAAGCAATCAGCCCCAGCATTTT; CDR3: CATEQGGSNQPQHF
J: TRBJ2-1; size: -; length: 16; D: -; V: TRBV7-9; DNA: TGTGCCAGCAGCTTAGGCGGCGGGGCCTCCTACAATGAGCAGTTCTTC; CDR3: CASSLGGGASYNEQFF
J: TRBJ1-5; size: -; length: 14; D: -; V: TRBV12-5; DNA: TGTGCTAGTGGTTTGTCGGCGGGGAATCAGCCCCAGCATTTT; CDR3: CASGLSAGNQPQHF
J: TRBJ2-3; size: -; length: 16; D: TRBD2; V: TRBV25-1; DNA: TGTGCCAGCAGTGAAACTAGCGGGAGGGCCAATCCTCCGCAGTATTTT; CDR3: CASSETSGRANPPQYF
J: TRBJ2-3; size: -; length: 14; D: TRBD1; V: TRBV9; DNA: TGTGCCAGCAGCGACGGACAGGGGAGAGATACGCAGTATTTT; CDR3: CASSDGQGRDTQYF
J: TRBJ2-1; size: -; length: 10; D: -; V: TRBV6-9; DNA: TGTGCCAACGTTATAGGTGCGGAGTTCTTC; CDR3: CANVIGAEFF
J: TRBJ1-5; size: -; length: 17; D: -; V: TRBV7-8; DNA: TGTGCCAGCAGCTCCCCCACAGGGACATATAGCAATCAGCCCCAGCATTTT; CDR3: CASSSPTGTYSNQPQHF
J: TRBJ1-3; size: -; length: 14; D: -; V: TRBV4-1; DNA: TGCGCCAGCAGCCATACAGGGTCCGGAAACACCATATATTTT; CDR3: CASSHTGSGNTIYF
J: TRBJ2-2; size: -; length: 15; D: TRBD1; V: TRBV19; DNA: TGTGCCAGTAGTGTGACAGGGGGGGATACCGGGGAGCTGTTTTTT; CDR3: CASSVTGGDTGELFF
J: TRBJ1-1; size: -; length: 14; D: -; V: TRBV10-2; DNA: TGCGCCAGCAAGCAGGGGAATCTGGGCACTGAAGCTTTCTTT; CDR3: CASKQGNLGTEAFF
J: TRBJ2-1; size: -; length: 15; D: TRBD2; V: TRBV28; DNA: TGTGCCAGCAGTTCGGGGGGAGCGGGACTACCCGAGCAGTTCTTC; CDR3: CASSSGGAGLPEQFF
J: TRBJ2-5; size: -; length: 18; D: TRBD2; V: TRBV4-1; DNA: TGCGCCAGCAGCCATCGAGAATCGGGACTAGCGGTCCAAGAGACCCAGTACTTC; CDR3: CASSHRESGLAVQETQYF
J: TRBJ2-1; size: -; length: 15; D: TRBD1; V: TRBV27; DNA: TGTGCCAGCAGGGACAGGGGTCCCATGGGGAATGAGCAGTTCTTC; CDR3: CASRDRGPMGNEQFF